These 30 T cell receptor beta chains came from one sample sequenced in a study of T cells after yellow fever vaccination. TCRdb analysed the 5' RACE reads with MiXCR anew, one entry per CDR3 protein. The sample shows under 80,000 distinct CDR3 sequences, roughly 7.4% of them seen only once. The sample consisted of CD8+ T cells sorted from PBMCs, taken 15 days after the yellow fever booster vaccination. The receptors originated from a man aged 25 to 45 who received the YFV17D yellow fever vaccine.

The chain has TRBV6-5 and TRBJ1-1, with D possibly being TRBD1 (6 bases). The CDR3 loop spans 16 amino acids. CDR1 is MNHEY, CDR2 SVGAGI, per germline. With 0 bases removed from V and 4 bases from J, the gap between germline ends came to 15 bases. In DNA form, the CDR3 reads TGTGCCAGCAGTTACTCGAGGGGGGCCGGGGGCACTGAAGCTTTCTTT. This gives the protein CASSYSRGAGGTEAFF.

This clonotype has at least ten counts. V and J are TRBV2 and TRBJ2-1; 9 positions match TRBD2. The CDR3 is made up of 13 amino acids. Looked up from germline, CDR1 is SNHLY and CDR2 is FYNNEI. The V and J ends lost 8 bases and 4 bases, in that order; junction bases with no gene match: 3. This chain's CDR3 is CASEGLAYNEQFF. CDR3 in DNA: TGTGCCAGCGAGGGACTAGCTTACAATGAGCAGTTCTTC.

This clonotype has more than one count but fewer than ten. The J gene is TRBJ2-1, the V gene TRBV23-1; D is possibly TRBD2 (5 bases). TRBV23-1 is assigned to the ORF class and has an uncertain function. This CDR3 spans 19 amino acids. V gave up 4 bases and J gave up 4 bases, with 26 bases separating them. CDR3 region: CASSPRAADLLGEYNEQFF. The CDR3 coding sequence is TGCGCCAGCAGTCCGCGGGCAGCCGACCTGCTTGGAGAATACAATGAGCAGTTCTTC.

This clonotype was detected ten times or more. The chain combines TRBV20-1 with TRBJ1-1, with D perhaps matching TRBD1 (5 bases). The CDR3 extends over 14 amino acids. Germline V gene data show CDR1 as DFQATT and CDR2 as SNEGSKA (reference sequence). V was trimmed by 1 base and J by 4 bases, leaving 13 bases between them. CDR3 DNA sequence: TGCAGTGCTAGAGGAGGAGGGGAGGTCACTGAAGCTTTCTTT. Its protein product is CSARGGGEVTEAFF.

This clonotype was counted only a few times. The CDR3 loop reads CASRVAGPSYNEQFF. The DNA for the CDR3 is TGTGCCAGCAGGGTAGCGGGACCTTCCTACAATGAGCAGTTCTTC. V gene TRBV7-9 combines with J gene TRBJ2-1; 8 bases fit TRBD2. Germline V gene lookup returns CDR1 SEHNR and CDR2 FQNEAQ (reference sequence). V lost 6 bases to trimming and J lost 1 base; unmatched junction nucleotides: 5. The CDR3 runs 15 residues.

This clonotype was observed at least ten times. V usage is TRBV4-2 and J usage is TRBJ2-7, with 9 bases identical to TRBD2. V gave up 1 base and J gave up 6 bases; unmatched junction bases: 7. This CDR3 spans 15 amino acids. Germline V lookup: CDR1 LGHNA, CDR2 YNFKEQ. The CDR3 DNA is TGTGCCAGCAGCCAAGTTTTGCGGGAGGGTTCCGAGCAGTACTTC. This gives the protein CASSQVLREGSEQYF.

V and J are TRBV9 and TRBJ2-7, with no clear D. Germline CDR1 and CDR2: SGDLS and YYNGEE. Trimming shortened V by 2 bases and J by 6 bases, and 12 bases separated the two germline ends. CDR3 length: 13 amino acids. The CDR3 sequence is CASSVGSLTEQYF. The CDR3, as DNA: TGTGCCAGCAGCGTGGGCTCCTTAACCGAGCAGTACTTC.

On this clonotype: Just one base apart from a much larger clone, this may be a read error. This sequence joins TRBV7-9 and TRBJ2-2, with D perhaps assigned TRBD1 or TRBD2 (5 bases each). The CDR3 has 15 residues. The germline gives CDR1 SEHNR, CDR2 FQNEAQ (reference sequence). CDR3 bases: TGTGCCAGCAGCTCCCCGGACACTAATCCCGGGGAGCTGGTTTTT. Its protein product is CASSSPDTNPGELVF.

Details on this clonotype: A read error may explain this, as a much larger clone is one base away. The rearrangement uses TRBV11-2 and TRBJ2-1; the match to TRBD2 covers 9 bases. This CDR3 contains 14 residues. Germline V CDR1 and CDR2: SGHAT, FQNNGV. CDR3 in amino acids: CASSLAGWGNELFF. The CDR3 bases are TGTGCCAGCAGTCTAGCGGGATGGGGCAATGAGCTGTTCTTC. Drawing the rest from reference TRBV11-2 and TRBJ2-1, the complete variable domain is EAGVAQSPRYKIIEKRQSVAFWCNPISGHATLYWYQQILGQGPKLLIQFQNNGVVDDSQLPKDRFSAERLKGVDSTLKIQPAKLEDSAVYLCASSLAGWGNELFFGPGTRLTVL.

This clonotype was counted many times. The gene calls are TRBV7-9 and TRBJ2-2; maybe TRBD2 (5 bases). CDR3 length: 14 amino acids. Germline assignment: CDR1 SEHNR and CDR2 FQNEAQ (reference sequence). Trimming took off 5 bases at V and 7 bases at J, with 14 bases between the two ends. The CDR3 bases are TGTGCCAGCAGCCGGACGGACTGGGGCGGGGAGCTGTTTTTT. It yields the protein CASSRTDWGGELFF. The full variable domain, in which reference TRBV7-9 and TRBJ2-2 provide the parts outside the CDR3, is DTGVSQNPRHKITKRGQNVTFRCDPISEHNRLYWYRQTLGQGPEFLTYFQNEAQLEKSRLLSDRFSAERPKGSFSTLEIQRTEQGDSAMYLCASSRTDWGGELFFGEGSRLTVL.

Notes on this clonotype: With a much larger clone just one base away, this may be a read error. This chain joins TRBV11-2 and TRBJ2-5; D is uncertain. The CDR3 is 15 residues long. With 4 bases removed from V and 2 bases from J, the gap between germline ends came to 14 bases. Looked up from germline, CDR1 is SGHAT and CDR2 is FQNNGV. CDR3 DNA sequence: TGTGCCAGCAGCTCCTGGGAAGGCCCACAAGAGACCCAGTACTTC. Translated, it gives CASSSWEGPQETQYF.

This clonotype occurred many times. The rearrangement uses TRBV18 and TRBJ2-7; weak D call: TRBD1 (6 bases). This CDR3 is built from 16 residues. Germline V CDR1 and CDR2: KGHSH, LQKENI. V was pared by 2 bases and J by 3 bases, with 17 bases between. The CDR3 region is CASSPFWDKTNYEQYF. The DNA of the CDR3 is TGTGCCAGCTCACCATTTTGGGACAAGACCAACTACGAGCAGTACTTC. The whole variable domain, remainder taken from reference TRBV18 and TRBJ2-7, is NAGVMQNPRHLVRRRGQEARLRCSPMKGHSHVYWYRQLPEEGLKFMVYLQKENIIDESGMPKERFSAEFPKEGPSILRIQQVVRGDSAAYFCASSPFWDKTNYEQYFGPGTRLTVT.

This clonotype was seen repeatedly, ten times or more. This chain connects TRBV15 to TRBJ1-4; D is ambiguous. Germline lookup yields CDR1 LNHNV and CDR2 YYDKDF (reference sequence). The CDR3 has 14 amino acids. Trimming took 8 bases from V and 0 from J, leaving 10 bases between them. The CDR3 DNA is TGTGCCACCGGGGTGGGTGCAACTAATGAAAAACTGTTTTTT. Protein product: CATGVGATNEKLFF.

The chain recombines TRBV10-3 with TRBJ1-1; D gene uncertain. This CDR3 has 16 residues. Deletions cut 0 bases from V and 2 bases from J, with 13 bases between. Germline lookup yields CDR1 ENHRY and CDR2 SYGVKD. CDR3: CAISESGFQVNTEAFF. Here the CDR3 DNA reads TGTGCCATCAGTGAGTCGGGCTTCCAGGTTAACACTGAAGCTTTCTTT.

This clonotype was observed at least ten times. The gene calls are TRBV7-8 and TRBJ2-5; D call uncertain. Germline CDR1 and CDR2: SGHVS and FQNEAQ. V was clipped by 4 bases and J by 5 bases, with 8 bases between them. This CDR3 has 12 residues. The CDR3 is CASSWLFETQYF. CDR3 nucleotide sequence: TGTGCCAGCAGCTGGTTATTCGAGACCCAGTACTTC.

There are many counts of this clonotype. This chain connects TRBV3-1 to TRBJ2-7; 8 nucleotides match TRBD2. CDR3 length: 15 amino acids. From germline, CDR1 is LGHDT and CDR2 YNNKEL (reference sequence). V dropped 0 bases and J dropped 2; count of bases not matched to a gene: 3. The CDR3 sequence is CASSQDELAAYEQYF. The CDR3 DNA reads TGTGCCAGCAGCCAAGACGAACTAGCGGCCTACGAGCAGTACTTC.

This clonotype was seen many times. J is TRBJ2-7 and V is TRBV5-1, with TRBD2 as a possible D gene (5 bases). Deletions cut 1 base from V and 2 bases from J, with 7 bases between. The CDR3 extends over 13 amino acids. The germline gives CDR1 SGHRS, CDR2 YFSETQ. In nucleotides, the CDR3 is TGCGCCAGCAGCTTGAGCGGCCCCTACGAGCAGTACTTC. Protein: CASSLSGPYEQYF. Filled out from reference TRBV5-1 and TRBJ2-7, the complete variable domain reads KAGVTQTPRYLIKTRGQQVTLSCSPISGHRSVSWYQQTPGQGLQFLFEYFSETQRNKGNFPGRFSGRQFSNSRSEMNVSTLELGDSALYLCASSLSGPYEQYFGPGTRLTVT.

In this sample, this clonotype turned up many times. CDR3 amino acids: CASSLNSAGGSLSFSYEQYF. The CDR3, as DNA: TGTGCCAGCAGCTTAAATTCGGCGGGAGGTTCTCTCAGCTTCTCCTACGAGCAGTACTTC. V is TRBV11-1 and J is TRBJ2-7; 8 positions match TRBD2. Germline values: CDR1 SGHAT, CDR2 FQDESV (reference sequence). This CDR3 is 20 amino acids long. The ends lost 2 bases at V and 0 bases at J; junction bases unmatched: 18.

This clonotype was recorded many times. V usage is TRBV12-3 or TRBV12-4 and J usage is TRBJ2-3; 8 bases agree with TRBD2. The CDR3 extends over 15 amino acids. Losses at the gene ends were 1 base for V and 5 bases for J; bases not matched to a gene: 5. The CDR3 loop reads CASSLGAGVGDTQYF. The CDR3 DNA is TGTGCCAGCAGTTTAGGAGCGGGAGTGGGAGATACGCAGTATTTT.

The sample holds many counts of this clonotype. V is TRBV24-1 and J is TRBJ2-2; D is tentatively TRBD1 or TRBD2 (5 bases each). The germline V gene encodes CDR1 KGHDR and CDR2 SFDVKD. The CDR3 is made up of 15 amino acids. The germline V and J ends were trimmed by 4 bases and 6 bases, with 14 bases remaining between them. CDR3 nucleotides: TGTGCCACCAGTGACCCCCCCAGAGGGGCCGGGGAGCTGTTTTTT. Translating it yields CATSDPPRGAGELFF.

This clonotype was observed at least ten times. The chain uses TRBV29-1 and TRBJ2-1; D tentatively reads TRBD1 or TRBD2 (5 bases each). The CDR3 covers 11 residues. The V gene lost 6 bases and the J gene lost 12 bases, with 15 bases spanning the gap. Germline CDR1 SQVTM, CDR2 ANQGSEA. The CDR3 region is CSVAQGGGQFF. CDR3 coding DNA: TGCAGCGTCGCCCAGGGTGGGGGGCAGTTCTTC.

Ten or more counts support this clonotype. The V and J genes are TRBV20-1 and TRBJ2-1; D gene ambiguous. V was shortened by 3 bases and J by 7 bases, with 7 bases between the two germline ends. CDR3 length: 11 amino acids. Germline CDR1 reads DFQATT; CDR2 reads SNEGSKA (reference sequence). The CDR3 is CSASIGNEQFF. As DNA, the CDR3 is TGCAGTGCTAGTATTGGGAATGAGCAGTTCTTC.

On this clonotype: A much larger clone lies a single base off, so this may be a read error. The chain links TRBV29-1 to TRBJ2-7, with D possibly being TRBD1 (5 bases). Trimming took 5 bases from V and 5 from J, leaving 19 bases between them. CDR1 is SQVTM, CDR2 ANQGSEA, per germline. The CDR3 has 14 residues. CDR3 nucleotides: TGCAGCGTTACCTTGACAGAGTCGCAGGACGAGCAGTACTTC. It translates to CSVTLTESQDEQYF.

This clonotype was counted ten times or more. This sequence joins TRBV12-3 or TRBV12-4 and TRBJ2-7, with 8 bases fitting TRBD2. This CDR3 is built from 13 residues. V trimming: 8 bases; J trimming: 3 bases; junction bases outside the gene matches: 6. The CDR3 loop reads CASGAGAGYEQYF. DNA for the CDR3: TGTGCCAGCGGAGCGGGAGCCGGCTACGAGCAGTACTTC.

This clonotype was detected ten times or more. This chain joins TRBV3-1 and TRBJ2-1, with D tentatively TRBD1 (5 bases). Germline CDR1 reads LGHDT; CDR2 reads YNNKEL (reference sequence). This CDR3 is built from 14 residues. The ends were cut back, 0 bases at V and 5 bases at J, with 8 bases in the middle. CDR3 bases: TGTGCCAGCAGCCAAGAATTGACAGACAATGAGCAGTTCTTC. Translation gives CASSQELTDNEQFF.

This clonotype was recorded at least ten times. This chain connects TRBV7-6 to TRBJ2-5; 11 positions match TRBD1. Germline lookup yields CDR1 SGHVS and CDR2 FNYEAQ. Trimming removed 4 bases from V and 5 bases from J; junction bases left unmatched: 3. CDR3 length: 14 amino acids. CDR3 in DNA: TGTGCCAGCAGCTCGGGACAGGGGGACGAGACCCAGTACTTC. This sequence encodes CASSSGQGDETQYF.

This clonotype was counted ten times or more. The chain carries TRBV28 and TRBJ1-1; D is undetermined. V was shortened by 5 bases and J by 1 base, with 8 bases between the two germline ends. Germline lookup yields CDR1 MDHEN and CDR2 SYDVKM. This CDR3 contains 13 residues. The DNA for the CDR3 is TGTGCCAGCAGTGGCCAGCCGAACACTGAAGCTTTCTTT. Protein: CASSGQPNTEAFF.

This clonotype has at least ten counts. This sequence joins TRBV6-5 and TRBJ2-1; D is uncertain. Germline V gene sequence: CDR1 MNHEY, CDR2 SVGAGI. The V and J ends lost 11 bases and 5 bases respectively, with 13 bases between them. The CDR3 has 12 amino acids. The CDR3 loop is CADRKANNEQFF. CDR3 in DNA: TGTGCCGACCGGAAGGCCAACAATGAGCAGTTCTTC.

This clonotype was counted many times. The chain is built from TRBV29-1 and TRBJ2-7; 9 bases agree with TRBD2. The CDR3 contains 14 residues. V shed 4 bases and J 0 bases; nucleotides not matched to a gene: 4. CDR1 SQVTM and CDR2 ANQGSEA come from the germline V gene. CDR3 region: CSVVPAGGSYEQYF. CDR3 coding DNA: TGCAGCGTTGTTCCAGCGGGAGGCTCCTACGAGCAGTACTTC.

Comment on this clonotype: A single base separates this from a much larger clone, so it may be a read error. The V and J genes are TRBV7-8 and TRBJ2-5, with 11 bases aligning to TRBD2. The CDR3 spans 17 residues. The germline CDR1 and CDR2 sequences are SGHVS and FQNEAQ. CDR3 loop: CASSLEGTSGEQEPQYF. The CDR3 DNA sequence: TGTGCCAGCAGCTTAGAAGGGACTAGCGGAGAACAAGAGCCCCAGTACTTC.